This entry features one TCR beta chain sequence. Its antigen remains unknown. Clones were read by immunoSEQ multiplex PCR, and TCRdb kept only the in-frame ones, dropping some. The table shows about 150,000 clones, with about 94% occurring only once. The data originate from a study of cytomegalovirus exposure and HLA in healthy donors. Across the whole study: The roughly 130 validation repertoires used the same platform as the approximately 670 first-cohort repertoires (as reported by a later analysis). Findings of the study overall: Cytomegalovirus-associated status was assigned to about 170 TCR beta chains.

The ends lost 1 base at V and 5 bases at J; junction bases unmatched: 10. The CDR3 spans 16 residues. The germline V gene has CDR1 MDHEN and CDR2 SYDVKM. The TCR originated in a man aged 18-30 years in good health and CMV-seropositive. Material for sequencing was PBMCs. This rearrangement joins TRBV28 to TRBJ1-1; 7 bases are a match to TRBD1. In nucleotides, the CDR3 is TGTGCCAGCAGTTTATCGGTACAGGGGCGCCAAACTGAAGCTTTCTTT. This sequence encodes CASSLSVQGRQTEAFF.